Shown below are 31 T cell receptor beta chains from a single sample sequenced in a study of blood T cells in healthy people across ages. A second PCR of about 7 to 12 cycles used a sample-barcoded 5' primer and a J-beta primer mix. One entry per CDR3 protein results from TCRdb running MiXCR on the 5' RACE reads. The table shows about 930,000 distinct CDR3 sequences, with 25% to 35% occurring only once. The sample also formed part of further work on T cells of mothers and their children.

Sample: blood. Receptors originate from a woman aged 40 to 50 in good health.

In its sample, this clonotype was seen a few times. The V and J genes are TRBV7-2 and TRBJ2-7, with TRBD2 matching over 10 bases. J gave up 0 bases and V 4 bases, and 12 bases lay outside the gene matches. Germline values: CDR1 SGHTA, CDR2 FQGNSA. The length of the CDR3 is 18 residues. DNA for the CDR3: TGTGCCAGCAGCTACTACGTAGCGGGGGGCCAGAGCTCCTACGAGCAGTACTTC. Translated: CASSYYVAGGQSSYEQYF.

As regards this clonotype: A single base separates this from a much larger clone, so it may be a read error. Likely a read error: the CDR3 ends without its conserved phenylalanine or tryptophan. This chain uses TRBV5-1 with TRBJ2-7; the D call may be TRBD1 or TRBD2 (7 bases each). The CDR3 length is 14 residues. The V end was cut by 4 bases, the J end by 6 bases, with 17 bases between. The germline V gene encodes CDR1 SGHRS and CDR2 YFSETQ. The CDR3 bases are TGCGCCAGCAGCCCGCGGACAGGCGGGGGCGAGCAGTACTTA. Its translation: CASSPRTGGGEQYL.

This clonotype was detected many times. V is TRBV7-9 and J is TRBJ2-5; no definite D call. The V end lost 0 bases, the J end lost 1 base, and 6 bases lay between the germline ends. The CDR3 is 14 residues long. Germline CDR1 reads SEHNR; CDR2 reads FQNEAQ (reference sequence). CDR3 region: CASSLADLQETQYF. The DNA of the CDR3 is TGTGCCAGCAGCTTAGCGGACCTCCAAGAGACCCAGTACTTC.

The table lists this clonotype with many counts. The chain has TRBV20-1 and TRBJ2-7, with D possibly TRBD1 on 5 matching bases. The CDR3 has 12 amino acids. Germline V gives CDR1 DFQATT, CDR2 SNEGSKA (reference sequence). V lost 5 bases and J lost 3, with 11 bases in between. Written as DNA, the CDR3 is TGCAGTGCTCCGGACAACTTCTACGAGCAGTACTTC. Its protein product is CSAPDNFYEQYF.

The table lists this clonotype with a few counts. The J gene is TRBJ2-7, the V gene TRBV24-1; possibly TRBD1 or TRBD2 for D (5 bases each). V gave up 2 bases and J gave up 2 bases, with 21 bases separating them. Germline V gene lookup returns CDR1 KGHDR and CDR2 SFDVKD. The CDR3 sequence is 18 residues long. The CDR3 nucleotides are TGTGCCACCAGTGATTCCCGAGACGGGGAACAGGACGCCTACGAGCAGTACTTC. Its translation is CATSDSRDGEQDAYEQYF.

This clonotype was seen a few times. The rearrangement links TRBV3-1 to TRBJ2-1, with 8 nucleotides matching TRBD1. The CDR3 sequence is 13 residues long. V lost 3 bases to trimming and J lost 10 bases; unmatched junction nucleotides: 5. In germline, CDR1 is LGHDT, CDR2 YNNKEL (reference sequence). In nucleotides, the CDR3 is TGTGCCAGCAGCCAGGACAGGGTTCGAGAGCAGTTCTTC. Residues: CASSQDRVREQFF.

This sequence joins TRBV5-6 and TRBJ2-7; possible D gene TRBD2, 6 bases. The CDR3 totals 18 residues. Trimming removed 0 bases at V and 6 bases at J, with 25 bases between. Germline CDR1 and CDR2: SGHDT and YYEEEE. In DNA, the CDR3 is TGTGCCAGCAGCTTGGTAAGGGGATGGGAAGGAGGAGGGTCCGAGCAGTACTTC. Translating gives CASSLVRGWEGGGSEQYF.

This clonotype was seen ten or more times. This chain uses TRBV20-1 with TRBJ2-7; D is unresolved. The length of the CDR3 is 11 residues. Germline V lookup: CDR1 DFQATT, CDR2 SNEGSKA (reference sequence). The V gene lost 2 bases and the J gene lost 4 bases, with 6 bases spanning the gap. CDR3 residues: CSARPVYEQYF. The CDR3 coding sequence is TGCAGTGCTAGACCGGTATACGAGCAGTACTTC.

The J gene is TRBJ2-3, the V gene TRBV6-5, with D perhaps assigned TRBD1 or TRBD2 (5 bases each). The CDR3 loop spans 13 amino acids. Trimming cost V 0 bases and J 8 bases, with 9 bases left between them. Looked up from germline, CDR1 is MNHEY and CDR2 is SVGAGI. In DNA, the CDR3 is TGTGCCAGCAGTTACTCGATGAGGGGTACGCAGTATTTT. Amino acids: CASSYSMRGTQYF.

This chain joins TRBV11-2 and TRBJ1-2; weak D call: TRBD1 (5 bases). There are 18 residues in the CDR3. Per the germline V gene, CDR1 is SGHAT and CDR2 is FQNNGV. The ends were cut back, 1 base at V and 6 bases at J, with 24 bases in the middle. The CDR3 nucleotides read TGTGCCAGCAGCTTAGGGCGTATCCTCGGAGGAGGGGCAAATGGCTACACCTTC. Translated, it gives CASSLGRILGGGANGYTF.

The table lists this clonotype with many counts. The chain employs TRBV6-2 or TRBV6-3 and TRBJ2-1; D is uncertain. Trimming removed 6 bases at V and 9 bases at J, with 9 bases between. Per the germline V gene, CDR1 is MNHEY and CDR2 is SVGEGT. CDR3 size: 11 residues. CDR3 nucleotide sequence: TGTGCCAGCAGAGACCTTAGTGAGCAGTTCTTC. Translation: CASRDLSEQFF.

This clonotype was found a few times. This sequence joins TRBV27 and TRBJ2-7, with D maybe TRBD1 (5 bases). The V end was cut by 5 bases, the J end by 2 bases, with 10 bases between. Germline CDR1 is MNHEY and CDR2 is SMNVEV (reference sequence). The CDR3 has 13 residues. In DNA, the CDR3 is TGTGCCAGCAGTGTGGACATAACCTACGAGCAGTACTTC. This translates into CASSVDITYEQYF.

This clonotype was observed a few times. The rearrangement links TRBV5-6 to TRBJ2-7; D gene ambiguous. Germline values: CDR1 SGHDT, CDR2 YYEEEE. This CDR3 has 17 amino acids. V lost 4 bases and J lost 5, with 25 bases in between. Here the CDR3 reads CASSPTPEAGWYDEQYF. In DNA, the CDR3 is TGTGCCAGCAGCCCCACACCTGAGGCAGGATGGTACGACGAGCAGTACTTC.

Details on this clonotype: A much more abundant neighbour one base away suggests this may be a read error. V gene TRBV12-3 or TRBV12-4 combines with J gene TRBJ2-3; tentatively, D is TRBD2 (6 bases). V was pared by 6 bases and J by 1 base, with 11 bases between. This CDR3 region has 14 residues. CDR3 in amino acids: CASSPGLCTDTQYF. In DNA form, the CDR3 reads TGTGCCAGCAGCCCGGGACTTTGCACAGATACGCAGTATTTT.

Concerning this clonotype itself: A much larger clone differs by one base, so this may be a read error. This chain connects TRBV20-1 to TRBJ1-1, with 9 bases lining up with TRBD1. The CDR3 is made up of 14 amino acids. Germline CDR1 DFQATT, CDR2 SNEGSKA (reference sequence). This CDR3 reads CNAREQGASSEAFF. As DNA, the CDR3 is TGCAATGCTAGGGAACAGGGGGCTAGCTCTGAAGCTTTCTTT.

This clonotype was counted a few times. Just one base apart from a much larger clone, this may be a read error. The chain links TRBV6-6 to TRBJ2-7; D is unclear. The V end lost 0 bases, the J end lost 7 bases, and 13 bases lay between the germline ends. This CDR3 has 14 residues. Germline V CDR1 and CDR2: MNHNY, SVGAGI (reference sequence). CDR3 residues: CASSYSSPINEQYF. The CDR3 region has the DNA TGTGCCAGCAGTTACTCGAGCCCGATCAATGAGCAGTACTTC.

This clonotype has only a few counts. Here the CDR3 DNA reads TGTGCCAGCAGTCTACTCGGGGGCCCTGGGGCCAACGTCCTGACTTTC. Translation gives CASSLLGGPGANVLTF. The chain links TRBV3-1 to TRBJ2-6; D could derive from TRBD1 or TRBD2 (6 bases each). Trimming shortened V by 6 bases and J by 2 bases, and 14 bases separated the two germline ends. The CDR3 has 16 amino acids. Germline CDR1 and CDR2: LGHDT and YNNKEL (reference sequence).

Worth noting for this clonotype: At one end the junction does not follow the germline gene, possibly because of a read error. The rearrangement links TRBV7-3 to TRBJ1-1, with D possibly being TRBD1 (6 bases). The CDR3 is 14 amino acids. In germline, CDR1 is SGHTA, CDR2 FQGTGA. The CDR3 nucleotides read TGTGCCAGCAGCTCAGGACAGCCGAACGCTGAAGCTTTCTTT. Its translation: CASSSGQPNAEAFF. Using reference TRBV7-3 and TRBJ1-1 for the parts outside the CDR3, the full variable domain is GAGVSQTPSNKVTEKGKYVELRCDPISGHTALYWYRQSLGQGPEFLIYFQGTGAADDSGLPNDRFFAVRPEGSVSTLKIQRTERGDSAVYLCASSSGQPNAEAFFGQGTRLTVV.

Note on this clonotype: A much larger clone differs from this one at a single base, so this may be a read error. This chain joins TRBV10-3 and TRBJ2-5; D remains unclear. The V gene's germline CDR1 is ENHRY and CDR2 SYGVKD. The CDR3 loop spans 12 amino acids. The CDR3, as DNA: TGTGCCATCAGTGGGGCAAAAGAGGCCCAGTACTTC. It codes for CAISGAKEAQYF.

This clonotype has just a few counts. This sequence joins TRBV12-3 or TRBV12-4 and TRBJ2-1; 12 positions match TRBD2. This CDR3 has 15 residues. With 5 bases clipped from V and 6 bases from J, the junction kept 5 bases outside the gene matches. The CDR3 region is CASSLVTSGGNEQFF. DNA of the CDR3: TGTGCCAGCAGTCTGGTGACTAGCGGGGGCAATGAGCAGTTCTTC.

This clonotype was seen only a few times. The CDR3 is CASSPRDRRETTYEQYF. The CDR3 coding sequence is TGTGCCAGCAGCCCTCGGGACAGGAGGGAGACCACCTACGAGCAGTACTTC. J is TRBJ2-7 and V is TRBV7-9, with TRBD1 identical over 8 bases. V gave up 5 bases and J gave up 2 bases; unmatched junction bases: 14. The CDR3 is made up of 17 amino acids. CDR1 and CDR2 (germline): SEHNR, FQNEAQ (reference sequence).

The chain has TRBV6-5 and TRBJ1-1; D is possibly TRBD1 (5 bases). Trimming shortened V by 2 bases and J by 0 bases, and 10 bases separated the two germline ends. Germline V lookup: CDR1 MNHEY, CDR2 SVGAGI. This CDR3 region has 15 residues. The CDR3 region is CASSYIPGVNTEAFF. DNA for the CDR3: TGTGCCAGCAGTTACATCCCGGGGGTGAACACTGAAGCTTTCTTT.

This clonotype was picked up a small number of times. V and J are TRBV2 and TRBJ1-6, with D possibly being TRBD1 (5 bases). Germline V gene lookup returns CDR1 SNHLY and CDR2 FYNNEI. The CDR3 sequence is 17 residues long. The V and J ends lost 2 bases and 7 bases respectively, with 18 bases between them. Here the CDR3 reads CASSELESGLYNSPLHF. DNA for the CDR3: TGTGCCAGCAGTGAATTGGAGTCAGGGCTCTACAATTCACCCCTCCACTTT.

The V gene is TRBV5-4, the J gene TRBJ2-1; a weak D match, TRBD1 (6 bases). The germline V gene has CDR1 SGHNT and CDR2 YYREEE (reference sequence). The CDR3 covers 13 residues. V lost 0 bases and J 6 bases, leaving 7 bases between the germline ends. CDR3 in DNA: TGTGCCAGCAGCTTGGTGGGGGCCAATGAGCAGTTCTTC. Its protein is CASSLVGANEQFF.

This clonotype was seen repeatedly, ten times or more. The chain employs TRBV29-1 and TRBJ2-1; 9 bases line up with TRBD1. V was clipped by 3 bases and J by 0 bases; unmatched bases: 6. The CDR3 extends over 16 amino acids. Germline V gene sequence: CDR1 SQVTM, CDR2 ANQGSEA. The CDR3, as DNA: TGCAGCGTTGAGGGACAGGGTCCGCTCTCCTACAATGAGCAGTTCTTC. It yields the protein CSVEGQGPLSYNEQFF.

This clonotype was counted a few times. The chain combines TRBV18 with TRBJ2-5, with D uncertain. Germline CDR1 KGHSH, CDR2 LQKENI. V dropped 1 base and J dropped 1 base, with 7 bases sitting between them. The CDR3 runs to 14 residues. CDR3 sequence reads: CASSPLELQETQYF. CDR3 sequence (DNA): TGTGCCAGCTCACCACTTGAACTCCAAGAGACCCAGTACTTC.

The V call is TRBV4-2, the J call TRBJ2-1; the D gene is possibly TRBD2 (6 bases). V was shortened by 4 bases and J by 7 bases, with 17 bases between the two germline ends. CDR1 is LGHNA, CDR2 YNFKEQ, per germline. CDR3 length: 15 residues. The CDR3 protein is CASSRLGGGGNEQFF. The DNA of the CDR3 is TGTGCCAGCAGCCGACTCGGGGGTGGGGGAAATGAGCAGTTCTTC.

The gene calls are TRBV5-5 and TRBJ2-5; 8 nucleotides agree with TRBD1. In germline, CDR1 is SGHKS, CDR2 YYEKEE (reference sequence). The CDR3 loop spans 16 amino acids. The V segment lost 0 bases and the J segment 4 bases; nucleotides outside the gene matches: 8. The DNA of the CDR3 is TGTGCCAGCAGCTTGGCCGGGGCAGGGGGCCCAGAGACCCAGTACTTC. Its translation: CASSLAGAGGPETQYF.

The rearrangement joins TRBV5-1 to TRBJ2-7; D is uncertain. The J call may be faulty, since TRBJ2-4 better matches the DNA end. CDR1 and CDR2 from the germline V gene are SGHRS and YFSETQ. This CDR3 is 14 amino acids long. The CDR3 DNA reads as TGCGCCAGCAGCCCCGTGACGGGTGGCAACATTCAGTACTTC. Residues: CASSPVTGGNIQYF.

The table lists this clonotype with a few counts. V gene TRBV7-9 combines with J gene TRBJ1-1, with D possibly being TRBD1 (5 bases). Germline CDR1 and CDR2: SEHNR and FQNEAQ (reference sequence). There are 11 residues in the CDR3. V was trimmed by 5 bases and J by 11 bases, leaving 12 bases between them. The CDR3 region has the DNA TGTGCCAGCAGCCCTGCCGAGGGGGCTTTCTTT. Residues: CASSPAEGAFF.

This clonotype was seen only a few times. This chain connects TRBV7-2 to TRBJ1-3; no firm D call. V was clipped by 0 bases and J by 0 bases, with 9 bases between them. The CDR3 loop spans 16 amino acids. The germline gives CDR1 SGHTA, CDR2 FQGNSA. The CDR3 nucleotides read TGTGCCAGCAGCTTAGCGCCACCGTCCTCTGGAAACACCATATATTTT. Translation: CASSLAPPSSGNTIYF.